This entry concerns a single T cell receptor (beta chain). There is no known antigen for this receptor. Qualities for individual bases were not recorded, and no much larger clone is one base off. The source of the sample is a study of cytomegalovirus exposure and HLA in healthy donors (TCRdb year 2017). Study-wide context: A later analysis indicated that the 120 validation repertoires were generated on the platform also employed for the roughly 730 repertoires of the first cohort. The study was designed to test whether signatures of past pathogen exposure could be identified by cataloging public T cell receptors. To predict cytomegalovirus infection status, the study brought together high-throughput TCR immunosequencing, statistical association of individual TCRs with disease status, and machine learning. In addition to the first cohort of hundreds of subjects, a separate validation cohort of some 120 different subjects was used.

Trimming removed 5 bases from V and 7 bases from J; the gene matches leave 9 bases unexplained. Taken from cysteine to phenylalanine, the CDR3 has 15 residues. CDR3 DNA is the only sequence kept; it has 45 bases, read in frame from the first base. According to the germline V gene, CDR1 reads MNHEY and CDR2 reads SVGAGI. Libraries came from the immunoSEQ multiplex PCR assay. From the authors' description of their analysis: To diagnose cytomegalovirus status from the catalog of TCR beta chain sequences, a statistical classification framework was built. Imported from immuneACCESS, the table was reduced by TCRdb to in-frame sequences with V and J called. These copies leave out some clones; in studies compared against another copy, an unresolved V gene accounts for under half, and the cause of the remainder is not known. V and J calls and clone size are those listed in that table; D and trimming were worked out from the DNA. For this sample there are about 75,000 clones; 85% appear just once. 3% of the sample goes to the ten largest clones.

The donors belonged to the validation cohort of over a hundred subjects, which was separate from the approximately 660-subject first cohort. The research as a whole found: The authors suggested that the approach could potentially be extended to other disease states and immunological phenotypes. The classifier was reported to diagnose cytomegalovirus status with high specificity and sensitivity in both the original cohort and the validation cohort. While some public TCRs were present in many individuals, most TCR sequences turned up only very rarely across donors. A few of the identified cytomegalovirus-associated TCR beta chains were confirmed in vitro to be specific for cytomegalovirus antigens. A total of 150 to 200 TCR beta chains were listed by the study as associated with cytomegalovirus. A later analysis had no HLA typing for the validation cohort, so co-occurrence there was scored across all 110 or so repertoires. Of the cluster scores, roughly 95% were above 0 in a later analysis, which found that TCRs clustered in the first cohort also tended to co-occur in the roughly 130 validation repertoires.

Sequenced input: PBMCs. In this chain, TRBV6-5 is recombined with TRBJ1-5, with 9 central nucleotides matching TRBD1. This TCR was sampled from a man aged 25 to 40 in good health and CMV-seronegative. The DNA sequence follows: TGTGCCAGCAGTGTCGATGGGACAGGGAACCAGCCCCAGCATTTT. This translates into CASSVDGTGNQPQHF.